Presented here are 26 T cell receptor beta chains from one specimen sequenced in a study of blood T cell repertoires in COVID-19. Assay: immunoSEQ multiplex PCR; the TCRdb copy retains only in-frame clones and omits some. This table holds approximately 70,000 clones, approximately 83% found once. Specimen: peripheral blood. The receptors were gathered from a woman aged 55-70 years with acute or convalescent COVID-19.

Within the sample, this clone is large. CDR3 nucleotide sequence: TGTGCCAGCACTCAAGGGGCTGAAGCTTTCTTT. Its translation: CASTQGAEAFF. The chain is built from TRBV5-5 and TRBJ1-1; D is possibly TRBD1 (5 bases). With 6 bases removed from V and 6 bases from J, the gap between germline ends came to 9 bases. Germline CDR1 reads SGHKS; CDR2 reads YYEKEE (reference sequence). The CDR3 has 11 amino acids.

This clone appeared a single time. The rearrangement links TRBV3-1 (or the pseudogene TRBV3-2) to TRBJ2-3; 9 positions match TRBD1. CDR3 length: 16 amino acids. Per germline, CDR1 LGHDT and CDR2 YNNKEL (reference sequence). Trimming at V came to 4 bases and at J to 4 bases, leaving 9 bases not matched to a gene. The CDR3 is CASSPAAGQGPDTQYF. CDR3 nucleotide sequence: TGTGCCAGCAGCCCTGCCGCGGGACAGGGCCCAGATACGCAGTATTTT.

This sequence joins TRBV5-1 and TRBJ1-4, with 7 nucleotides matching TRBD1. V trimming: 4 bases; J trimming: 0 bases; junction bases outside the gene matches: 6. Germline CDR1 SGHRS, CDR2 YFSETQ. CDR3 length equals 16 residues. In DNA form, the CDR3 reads TGCGCCAGCAGCGGCGGACAGGTTGCAACTAATGAAAAACTGTTTTTT. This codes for CASSGGQVATNEKLFF.

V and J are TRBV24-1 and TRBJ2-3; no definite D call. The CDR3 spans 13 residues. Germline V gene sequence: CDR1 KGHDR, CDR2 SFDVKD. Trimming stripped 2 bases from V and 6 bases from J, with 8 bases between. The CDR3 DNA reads TGTGCCACCAGTGATTCCTATTCGGATACGCAGTATTTT. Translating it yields CATSDSYSDTQYF.

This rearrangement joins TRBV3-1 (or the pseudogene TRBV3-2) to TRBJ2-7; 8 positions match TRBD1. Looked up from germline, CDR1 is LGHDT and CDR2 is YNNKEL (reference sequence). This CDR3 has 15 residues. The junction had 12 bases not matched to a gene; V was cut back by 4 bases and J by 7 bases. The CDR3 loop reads CASSPRQGLSKEQYF. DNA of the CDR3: TGTGCCAGCAGCCCCCGACAGGGGCTAAGTAAAGAGCAGTACTTC.

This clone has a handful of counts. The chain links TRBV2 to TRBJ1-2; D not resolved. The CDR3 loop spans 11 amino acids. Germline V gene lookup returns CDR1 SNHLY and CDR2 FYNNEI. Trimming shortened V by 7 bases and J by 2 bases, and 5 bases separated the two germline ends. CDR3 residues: CASTLNYGYTF. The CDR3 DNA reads TGTGCCAGCACACTCAACTATGGCTACACCTTC.

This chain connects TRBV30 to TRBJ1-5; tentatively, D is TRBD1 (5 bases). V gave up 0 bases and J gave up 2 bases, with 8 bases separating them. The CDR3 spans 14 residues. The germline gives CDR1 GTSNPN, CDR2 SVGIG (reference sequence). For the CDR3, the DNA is TGTGCCTGGAGTGTAGGGGCCCGCAATCAGCCCCAGCATTTT. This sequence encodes CAWSVGARNQPQHF.

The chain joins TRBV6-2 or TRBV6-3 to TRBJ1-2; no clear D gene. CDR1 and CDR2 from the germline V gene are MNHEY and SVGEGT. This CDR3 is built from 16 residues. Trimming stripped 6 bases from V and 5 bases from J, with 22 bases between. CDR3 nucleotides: TGTGCCAGCAGCCCTTCCCCTCCTATAGATGTTTATGGCTACACCTTC. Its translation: CASSPSPPIDVYGYTF.

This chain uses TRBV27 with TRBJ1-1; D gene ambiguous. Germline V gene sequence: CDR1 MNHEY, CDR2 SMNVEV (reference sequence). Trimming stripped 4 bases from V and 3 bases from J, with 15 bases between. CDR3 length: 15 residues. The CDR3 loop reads CASSSLRLVDTEAFF. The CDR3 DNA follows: TGTGCCAGCAGTTCCCTACGACTGGTGGACACTGAAGCTTTCTTT.

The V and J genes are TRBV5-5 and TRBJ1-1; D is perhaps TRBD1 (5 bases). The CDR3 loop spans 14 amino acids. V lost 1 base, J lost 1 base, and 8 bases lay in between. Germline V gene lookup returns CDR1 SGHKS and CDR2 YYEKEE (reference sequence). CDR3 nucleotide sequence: TGTGCCAGCAGCTTGACAGGAGCGAACACTGAAGCTTTCTTT. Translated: CASSLTGANTEAFF.

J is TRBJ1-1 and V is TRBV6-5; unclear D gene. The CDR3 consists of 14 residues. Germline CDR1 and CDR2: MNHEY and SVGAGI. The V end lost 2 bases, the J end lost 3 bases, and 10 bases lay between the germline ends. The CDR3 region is CASSYERTDTEAFF. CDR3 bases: TGTGCCAGCAGTTACGAAAGAACGGACACTGAAGCTTTCTTT.

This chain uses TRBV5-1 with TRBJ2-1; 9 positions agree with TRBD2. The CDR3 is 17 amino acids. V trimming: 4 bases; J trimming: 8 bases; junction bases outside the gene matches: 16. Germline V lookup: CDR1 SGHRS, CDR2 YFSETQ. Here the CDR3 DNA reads TGCGCCAGCAGCCCCTGGGAGAAAAAGCGGGGGGTCGATGAGCAGTTCTTC. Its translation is CASSPWEKKRGVDEQFF.

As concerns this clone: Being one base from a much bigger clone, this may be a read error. CDR3 sequence (DNA): TGTGCCAGCAGTGAAACAGGGGGCGCTGGAAACACCATATATTTT. Translating gives CASSETGGAGNTIYF. The rearrangement uses TRBV6-1 and TRBJ1-3; 9 nucleotides line up with TRBD1. J gave up 2 bases and V 2 bases, and 1 base lay outside the gene matches. Germline V gene sequence: CDR1 MNHNS, CDR2 SASEGT. The CDR3 is made up of 15 amino acids.

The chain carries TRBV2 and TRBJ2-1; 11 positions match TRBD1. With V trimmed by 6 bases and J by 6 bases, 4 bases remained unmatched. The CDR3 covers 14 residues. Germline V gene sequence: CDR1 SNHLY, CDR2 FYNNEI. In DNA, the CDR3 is TGTGCCAGCAGGAGCGGACAGGGGGCCAATGAGCAGTTCTTC. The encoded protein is CASRSGQGANEQFF.

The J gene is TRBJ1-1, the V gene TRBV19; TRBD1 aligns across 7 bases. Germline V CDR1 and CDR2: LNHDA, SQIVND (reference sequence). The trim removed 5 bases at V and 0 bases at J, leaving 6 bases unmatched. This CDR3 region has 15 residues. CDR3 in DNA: TGTGCCAGTAGTCTCCAAGGGACAGTGAACACTGAAGCTTTCTTT. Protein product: CASSLQGTVNTEAFF.

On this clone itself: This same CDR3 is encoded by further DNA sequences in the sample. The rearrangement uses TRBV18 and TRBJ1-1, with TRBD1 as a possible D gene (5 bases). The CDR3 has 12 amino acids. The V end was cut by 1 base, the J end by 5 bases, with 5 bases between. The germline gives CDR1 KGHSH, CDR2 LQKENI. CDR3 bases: TGTGCCAGCTCACCACAGGGGACTGAAGCTTTCTTT. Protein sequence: CASSPQGTEAFF.

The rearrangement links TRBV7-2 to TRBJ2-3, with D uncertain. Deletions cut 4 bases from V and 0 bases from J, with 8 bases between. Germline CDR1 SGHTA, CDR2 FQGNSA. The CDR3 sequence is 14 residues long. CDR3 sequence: CASSWALSTDTQYF. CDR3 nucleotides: TGTGCCAGCAGCTGGGCACTTAGCACAGATACGCAGTATTTT.

CDR3 nucleotide sequence: TGTGCCAGCGCAGACAGACGAGATTCACCCCTCCACTTT. It encodes CASADRRDSPLHF. The J gene is TRBJ1-6, the V gene TRBV19; weak D call: TRBD1 (5 bases). Germline V gives CDR1 LNHDA, CDR2 SQIVND (reference sequence). This CDR3 is 13 amino acids long. Trimming removed 9 bases at V and 8 bases at J, with 14 bases between.

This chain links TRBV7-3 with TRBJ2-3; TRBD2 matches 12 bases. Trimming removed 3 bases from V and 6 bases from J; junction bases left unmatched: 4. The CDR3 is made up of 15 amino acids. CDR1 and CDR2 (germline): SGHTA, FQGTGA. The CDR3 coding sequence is TGTGCCAGCAGCTTCAGGGGGACTAGCGGGGATACGCAGTATTTT. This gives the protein CASSFRGTSGDTQYF. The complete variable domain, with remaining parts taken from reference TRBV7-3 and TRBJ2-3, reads GAGVSQTPSNKVTEKGKYVELRCDPISGHTALYWYRQSLGQGPEFLIYFQGTGAADDSGLPNDRFFAVRPEGSVSTLKIQRTERGDSAVYLCASSFRGTSGDTQYFGPGTRLTVL.

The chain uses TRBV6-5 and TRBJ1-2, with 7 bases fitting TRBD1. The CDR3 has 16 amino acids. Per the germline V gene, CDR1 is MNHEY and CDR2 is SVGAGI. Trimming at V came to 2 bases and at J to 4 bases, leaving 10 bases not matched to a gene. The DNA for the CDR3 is TGTGCCAGCAGTTACCAAACAGGGGCCGGGGGCTATGGCTACACCTTC. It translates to CASSYQTGAGGYGYTF.

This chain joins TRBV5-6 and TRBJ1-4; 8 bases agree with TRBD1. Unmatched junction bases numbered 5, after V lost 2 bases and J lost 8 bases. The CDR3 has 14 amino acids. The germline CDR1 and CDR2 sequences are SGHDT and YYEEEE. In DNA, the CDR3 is TGTGCCAGCAGCTTTGACAGGGGAGGAGAAAAACTGTTTTTT. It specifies CASSFDRGGEKLFF. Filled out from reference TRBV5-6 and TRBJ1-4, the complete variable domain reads DAGVTQSPTHLIKTRGQQVTLRCSPKSGHDTVSWYQQALGQGPQFIFQYYEEEERQRGNFPDRFSGHQFPNYSSELNVNALLLGDSALYLCASSFDRGGEKLFFGSGTQLSVL.

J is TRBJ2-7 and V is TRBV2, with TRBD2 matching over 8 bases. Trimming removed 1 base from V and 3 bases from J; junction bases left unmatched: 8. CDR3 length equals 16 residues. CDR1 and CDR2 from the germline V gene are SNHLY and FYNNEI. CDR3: CASSEGGAGALYEQYF. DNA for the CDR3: TGTGCCAGCAGTGAAGGAGGAGCGGGGGCCCTCTACGAGCAGTACTTC.

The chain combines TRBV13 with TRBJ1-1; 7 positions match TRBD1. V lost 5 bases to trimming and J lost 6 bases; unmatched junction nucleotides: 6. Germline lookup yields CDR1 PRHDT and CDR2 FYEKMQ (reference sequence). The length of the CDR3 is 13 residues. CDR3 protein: CASSQTGAAEAFF. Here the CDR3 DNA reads TGTGCCAGCAGCCAAACAGGGGCGGCTGAAGCTTTCTTT. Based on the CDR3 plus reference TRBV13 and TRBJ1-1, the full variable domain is AAGVIQSPRHLIKEKRETATLKCYPIPRHDTVYWYQQGPGQDPQFLISFYEKMQSDKGSIPDRFSAQQFSDYHSELNMSSLELGDSALYFCASSQTGAAEAFFGQGTRLTVV.

The CDR3 spells CASSVTSGTQGYTF. In nucleotides, the CDR3 is TGTGCCAGCAGCGTAACATCCGGGACACAAGGCTACACCTTC. The V gene is TRBV9, the J gene TRBJ1-2; D is perhaps TRBD1 (6 bases). The germline V gene encodes CDR1 SGDLS and CDR2 YYNGEE. The CDR3 runs 14 residues. The V end was cut by 1 base, the J end by 8 bases, with 15 bases between. Combining the CDR3 with reference TRBV9 and TRBJ1-2 gives the whole variable domain DSGVTQTPKHLITATGQRVTLRCSPRSGDLSVYWYQQSLDQGLQFLIQYYNGEERAKGNILERFSAQQFPDLHSELNLSSLELGDSALYFCASSVTSGTQGYTFGSGTRLTVV.

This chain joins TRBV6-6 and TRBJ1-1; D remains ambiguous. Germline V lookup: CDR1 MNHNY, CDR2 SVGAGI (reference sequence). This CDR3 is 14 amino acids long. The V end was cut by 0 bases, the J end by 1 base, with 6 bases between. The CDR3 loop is CASSYSGRNTEAFF. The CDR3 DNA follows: TGTGCCAGCAGTTACTCGGGCAGGAACACTGAAGCTTTCTTT.

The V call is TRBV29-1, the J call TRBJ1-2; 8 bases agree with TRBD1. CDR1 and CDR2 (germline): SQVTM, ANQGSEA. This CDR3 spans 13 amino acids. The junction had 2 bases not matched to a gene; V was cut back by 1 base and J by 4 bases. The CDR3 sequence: CSVEGTGIYGYTF. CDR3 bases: TGCAGCGTTGAAGGGACAGGGATCTATGGCTACACCTTC.